Shown below are 15 T cell receptor beta chains from a single sample sequenced in a study of T cells after somatic rescue of genetic block. The table came from immunoSEQ multiplex PCR; TCRdb's copy has only in-frame clones and leaves some out. In the table there are tens of thousands of clones, about nine tenths of which are singletons. Input material: peripheral blood mononuclear cells (PBMCs). Every receptor here comes from a woman aged 18-29 years.

The gene calls are TRBV18 and TRBJ1-1, with D hard to call. The germline V gene encodes CDR1 KGHSH and CDR2 LQKENI. V lost 3 bases and J 0 bases, leaving 5 bases between the germline ends. This CDR3 spans 13 amino acids. CDR3 amino acids: CASSPGVNTEAFF. The CDR3 nucleotides read TGTGCCAGCTCACCCGGCGTGAACACTGAAGCTTTCTTT.

As DNA, the CDR3 is TGTGCCAGCAGTTTATCGGTCCAAGAGACCCAGTACTTC. Encoded protein: CASSLSVQETQYF. The chain joins TRBV28 to TRBJ2-5; unclear D gene. CDR3 length: 13 residues. Trimming took 1 base from V and 1 from J, leaving 4 bases between them. Germline V gene data show CDR1 as MDHEN and CDR2 as SYDVKM.

The rearrangement uses TRBV28 and TRBJ2-2, with a possible D match to TRBD1 (6 bases). The CDR3 has 15 residues. The germline gives CDR1 MDHEN, CDR2 SYDVKM. Trimming pared 3 bases from V and 3 bases from J, leaving 11 bases between. This CDR3 is CASSLGARDTGELFF. Here the CDR3 DNA reads TGTGCCAGCAGTTTGGGGGCGCGGGACACCGGGGAGCTGTTTTTT.

The genes are TRBV2 and TRBJ1-4, with D possibly being TRBD1 (5 bases). CDR1 is SNHLY and CDR2 is FYNNEI in the germline V gene. V was shortened by 8 bases and J by 8 bases, with 18 bases between the two germline ends. This CDR3 region has 14 residues. The CDR3 DNA follows: TGTGCCAGCCTTCGGTCCCAGGGTGGGGAAAAACTGTTTTTT. As protein: CASLRSQGGEKLFF.

The genes are TRBV9 and TRBJ2-2, with 7 bases aligning to TRBD2. This CDR3 has 15 residues. CDR1 and CDR2 (germline): SGDLS, YYNGEE. Trimming removed 7 bases from V and 0 bases from J; junction bases left unmatched: 6. The CDR3: CASSLGRANTGELFF. In nucleotides, the CDR3 is TGTGCCAGCTCCCTAGGGAGGGCGAACACCGGGGAGCTGTTTTTT.

V and J are TRBV2 and TRBJ2-2, with 16 nucleotides matching TRBD2. Germline trimming cut 8 bases from V and 6 bases from J; bases unmatched to any gene: 3. This CDR3 is 15 amino acids long. Per the germline V gene, CDR1 is SNHLY and CDR2 is FYNNEI. The CDR3 is CASLGTSGRAGELFF. CDR3 coding DNA: TGTGCCAGCTTAGGGACTAGCGGGAGGGCCGGGGAGCTGTTTTTT.

This chain connects TRBV6-5 to TRBJ2-2; D is undetermined. The CDR3 length is 12 residues. CDR1 is MNHEY and CDR2 is SVGAGI in the germline V gene. Trimming took off 4 bases at V and 10 bases at J, with 10 bases between the two ends. DNA for the CDR3: TGTGCCAGCAGTTCGGACCAAACGGAGCTGTTTTTT. This translates into CASSSDQTELFF.

The chain combines TRBV2 with TRBJ1-5; 10 nucleotides line up with TRBD1. Unmatched junction bases numbered 8, after V lost 7 bases and J lost 5 bases. The CDR3 has 15 amino acids. Germline-derived CDR1 and CDR2 are SNHLY and FYNNEI. The CDR3 here is CASNTGTGVDQPQHF. The CDR3 DNA sequence: TGTGCCAGCAACACCGGGACAGGGGTTGATCAGCCCCAGCATTTT.

This clone was found a few times. V is TRBV19 and J is TRBJ2-2; 10 nucleotides match TRBD2. The V gene's germline CDR1 is LNHDA and CDR2 SQIVND (reference sequence). V dropped 7 bases and J dropped 7; count of bases not matched to a gene: 9. The CDR3 sequence is 15 residues long. This CDR3 is CASNPLAGAIGELFF. As DNA, the CDR3 is TGTGCCAGTAACCCTCTAGCGGGAGCTATCGGGGAGCTGTTTTTT.

The chain employs TRBV19 and TRBJ1-1; a possible D gene is TRBD1 (6 bases). The CDR3 is made up of 13 amino acids. Germline CDR1 reads LNHDA; CDR2 reads SQIVND (reference sequence). V lost 6 bases, J lost 5 bases, and 13 bases lay in between. In DNA form, the CDR3 reads TGTGCCAGTAGGAACAGGGTGGAGACTGAAGCTTTCTTT. This gives the protein CASRNRVETEAFF.

The chain links TRBV28 to TRBJ2-1; D unresolved. Germline V gives CDR1 MDHEN, CDR2 SYDVKM. Deletions cut 8 bases from V and 0 bases from J, with 8 bases between. The CDR3 loop spans 13 amino acids. The CDR3 here is CASDASSYNEQFF. The DNA of the CDR3 is TGTGCCAGCGACGCCAGCTCCTACAATGAGCAGTTCTTC.

V and J are TRBV30 and TRBJ1-1, with 7 bases matching TRBD1. CDR3 length: 13 amino acids. After removal of 8 bases from V and 4 bases from J, the junction contained 10 bases not matched to a gene. Germline loops: CDR1 GTSNPN, CDR2 SVGIG (reference sequence). The CDR3 region has the DNA TGTGCCGTGACAGGGAGGGGGACCACTGAAGCTTTCTTT. It codes for CAVTGRGTTEAFF. The whole variable domain, remainder taken from reference TRBV30 and TRBJ1-1, is SQTIHQWPATLVQPVGSPLSLECTVEGTSNPNLYWYRQAAGRGLQLLFYSVGIGQISSEVPQNLSASRPQDRQFILSSKKLLLSDSGFYLCAVTGRGTTEAFFGQGTRLTVV.

The V and J genes are TRBV10-1 and TRBJ2-2; the D gene could be TRBD1 or TRBD2 (5 bases each). The germline gives CDR1 WNHNN, CDR2 SYGVQD (reference sequence). The CDR3 extends over 18 amino acids. With 8 bases removed from V and 2 bases from J, the gap between germline ends came to 24 bases. The CDR3 sequence: CASVWDQDPSSNTGELFF. For the CDR3, the DNA is TGCGCCAGCGTATGGGACCAAGACCCGTCGTCCAACACCGGGGAGCTGTTTTTT.

The chain couples TRBV28 to TRBJ2-7; 8 bases line up with TRBD2. The CDR3 sequence is 13 residues long. After removal of 8 bases from V and 4 bases from J, the junction contained 7 bases not matched to a gene. Germline-derived CDR1 and CDR2 are MDHEN and SYDVKM. The CDR3 protein is CASLSSGRYEQYF. CDR3 DNA: TGTGCCAGCCTCTCTAGCGGGCGGTACGAGCAGTACTTC.

The chain joins TRBV6-1 to TRBJ2-7, with a possible D match to TRBD1 (6 bases). The CDR3 has 13 amino acids. The germline V and J ends were trimmed by 2 bases and 4 bases, with 9 bases remaining between them. Germline CDR1 is MNHNS and CDR2 is SASEGT. CDR3 nucleotides: TGTGCCAGCAGTGAACGCCAGGGGTACGAGCAGTACTTC. Its translation: CASSERQGYEQYF.